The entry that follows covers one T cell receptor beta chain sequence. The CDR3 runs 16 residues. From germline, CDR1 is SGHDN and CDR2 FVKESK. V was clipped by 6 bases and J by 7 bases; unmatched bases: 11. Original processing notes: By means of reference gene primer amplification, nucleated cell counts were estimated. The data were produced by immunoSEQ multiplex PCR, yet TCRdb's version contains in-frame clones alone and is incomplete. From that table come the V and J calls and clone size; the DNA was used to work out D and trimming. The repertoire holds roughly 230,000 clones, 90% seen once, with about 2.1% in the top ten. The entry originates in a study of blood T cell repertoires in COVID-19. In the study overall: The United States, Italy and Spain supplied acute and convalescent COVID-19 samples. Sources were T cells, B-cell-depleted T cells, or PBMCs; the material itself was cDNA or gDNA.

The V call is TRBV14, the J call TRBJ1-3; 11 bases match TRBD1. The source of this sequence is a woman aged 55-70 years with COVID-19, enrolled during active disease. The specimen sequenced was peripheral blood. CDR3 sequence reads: CASSPPDRGLLNTIYF. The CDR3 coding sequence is TGTGCCAGCAGTCCCCCGGACAGGGGGCTTTTGAACACCATATATTTT.